The present T cell receptor beta chain was sequenced within a study of blood T cells in healthy people across ages. General observations from the study: Naive and antigen-experienced cells could not be conclusively compared, given unsorted PBMCs.

Primers used in a second PCR of about 6 to 11 cycles were a sample-barcoded 5' primer and a J-beta primer mix. Every cDNA molecule bore a tag from a template-switch adaptor containing 12 random nucleotides. One entry per CDR3 protein results from TCRdb running MiXCR on the 5' RACE reads. Altogether 950,000 to 1,200,000 distinct CDR3 sequences are present, more than 30% being singletons, with the ten largest covering roughly 13%. As regards this clonotype: Its specificity is unknown.

CDR1 SGHVS and CDR2 FQNEAQ come from the germline V gene. Trimming took 3 bases from V and 6 from J, leaving 11 bases between them. The CDR3 covers 14 residues. The chain recombines TRBV7-8 with TRBJ1-4; D remains unclear. Sequencing was carried out using blood. This TCR derives from a young man in good health. The CDR3 nucleotides are TGTGCCAGCAGCTTCTTCATAGAACATGAAAAACTGTTTTTT. Amino acid sequence: CASSFFIEHEKLFF.